This record concerns one T cell receptor (beta chain) sequence. Its antigen remains unknown. Measured with immunoSEQ multiplex PCR; TCRdb has only the in-frame clones, and not every one. There are tens of thousands of clones in the sample; about nine tenths occur only once, and approximately 6.3% lies in the top ten. The data stem from a study of T cell responses to AZD1222 COVID-19 vaccine. Study observations and caveats: Sampling that yielded the repertoires occurred only after the peak T cell response. The breadth and depth of Spike-specific TCRs increased once two AZD1222 doses had been given.

Per the germline V gene, CDR1 is GTSNPN and CDR2 is SVGIG (reference sequence). The CDR3 spans 13 residues. Trimming took off 0 bases at V and 7 bases at J, with 12 bases between the two ends. The source was peripheral blood, collected 28 days after the second dose of the MenACWY control vaccine. The rearrangement links TRBV30 to TRBJ1-2, with D possibly TRBD1 on 6 matching bases. The TCR sequence derives from an adult who received the MenACWY meningococcal vaccine as a control. The CDR3 loop is CAWSVGGRSGYTF. The CDR3 region has the DNA TGTGCCTGGAGTGTGGGGGGGCGTTCTGGCTACACCTTC.